This T cell receptor (beta chain) was sequenced in a study of vaccination and CD4 T cells after COVID-19. An Oncomine TCR Beta short-read assay was used to sequence the DNA from cultured CD4+ T cells. TCRdb ran MiXCR on the PCR reads and lists one entry per CDR3 protein. Among some 20,000 distinct CDR3 sequences listed, roughly two fifths were seen once. To note about this clonotype: What it recognizes is unknown.

Treatment indicated: approximately 9-day PBMC culture with coronavirus spike peptide pools or control peptides (ViraFEST assay). CDR1 and CDR2 (germline): LGHNA, YSLEER. The CDR3 spans 15 residues. V lost 4 bases, J lost 6 bases, and 9 bases stayed unmatched. The chain couples TRBV4-3 to TRBJ1-2; 9 bases are a match to TRBD1. This specimen consisted of CD4+ T cells from blood, cultured in vitro, obtained after SARS-CoV-2 vaccination. This receptor was obtained from a human donor who had recovered from COVID-19. CDR3 loop: CASSLTGGELHGYTF. In nucleotides, the CDR3 is TGCGCCAGCAGCCTTACAGGGGGCGAGTTACATGGCTACACCTTC.